This TCR beta chain was identified in a study of metastatic and nonmetastatic thyroid tumors. Sample share makes this clone medium-sized. No antigen is known for it. CDR3 length equals 14 residues. V was clipped by 2 bases and J by 7 bases; unmatched bases: 6. In germline, CDR1 is MNHNS, CDR2 SASEGT. No treatment of any kind had been given to any patient before thyroid surgery. Overall study findings and caveats: Benign nodules were reported to have significantly lower TCR beta diversity than malignant thyroid tumors, in blood and tumor.

With MiXCR, TCRdb reprocessed the PCR reads. The sample contains 37,000 or so clones, about 17% of which appear only once. The sequence came from a male donor with papillary thyroid cancer or a benign thyroid nodule (not recorded which). Some clones in this sample may be carry-over from other donors' samples. The V and J genes are TRBV6-1 and TRBJ2-7; 9 bases agree with TRBD2. The source material was blood. CDR3 bases: TGTGCCAGCAGTGAACAGGCGGGGGGGCTTGAGCAGTACTTC. Its protein product is CASSEQAGGLEQYF.